This section outlines one TCR beta chain sequence together with its context. Its antigen is undetermined. One end of the junction varies from germline; a read error may be responsible. Unique-molecular-identifier-tagged TCR beta cDNA libraries were used. TCRdb re-called the PCR reads with MiXCR, one entry per CDR3 protein. The sample records hundreds of thousands of distinct CDR3 sequences, less than 45% being singletons. The data derive from a study of post-analysis software for immune sequencing data. Study outcomes and limitations: When patients were compared with controls, 4 or 5 TRBV segments were more frequent, TRBV5-6, TRBV5-1 and TRBV20-1 among them.

CDR3 length: 17 residues. CDR1 and CDR2 (germline): SGHRS, YFSETQ. Sequencing was carried out using blood. V gene TRBV5-1 combines with J gene TRBJ2-3, with 7 bases matching TRBD2. The TCR sequence derives from a girl between 10 and 17 years old with multiple sclerosis. CDR3 sequence reads: CASSLATSGVSTDTQYF. The CDR3 DNA sequence: TGTGCCAGCAGCTTGGCCACCAGCGGGGTTAGCACAGATACGCAGTATTTT.